This TCR beta chain emerged from a study of T cells after yellow fever vaccination. The study's findings and limits: Most clones from primary vaccination were detected again post-booster (about 96% CD4, 88% CD8).

TCRdb called the 5' RACE reads again in MiXCR, with one record for every CDR3 protein. This repertoire shows approximately 330,000 distinct CDR3 sequences, 4.1% found once; its top ten account for approximately 25%. The germline V gene encodes CDR1 SEHNR and CDR2 FQNEAQ (reference sequence). J was trimmed by 0 bases and V by 4 bases; bases with no gene match: 4. The CDR3 has 15 residues. Concerning this clonotype: Antigen specificity is unknown.

The sequences come from PBMCs, collected 5 days after the yellow fever booster vaccination. The sequence was collected from a young man who received the YFV17D yellow fever vaccine. The V call is TRBV7-9, the J call TRBJ1-2; 8 nucleotides match TRBD1. As DNA, the CDR3 is TGTGCCAGCAGCTACTCGGACAGGGCTAACTATGGCTACACCTTC. Protein product: CASSYSDRANYGYTF.